This TCR beta chain was identified in a study of blood T cells in healthy people across ages. A second 7 to 11 cycle PCR used barcoded and J-beta primers. TCRdb reprocessed the 5' RACE reads with MiXCR, giving one entry per CDR3 protein. The sample contains 600,000 to 1,000,000 distinct CDR3 sequences, roughly 64% of which appear only once. J lost 5 bases, V lost 0 bases, and 20 bases had no gene match. Germline CDR1 is DFQATT and CDR2 is SNEGSKA (reference sequence). This CDR3 region has 20 residues. The V gene is TRBV20-1, the J gene TRBJ2-3, with 10 bases aligning to TRBD2. The sample consisted of blood. The receptor was derived from a young man in good health. CDR3 nucleotide sequence: TGCAGTGCTAGAGAAATGTGGACTAGCGGACAAGGAATGCGAGAAGATACGCAGTATTTT. Translated, it gives CSAREMWTSGQGMREDTQYF.